Following are 6 T cell receptor beta chains from one sample sequenced in a study of cytomegalovirus exposure and HLA in healthy donors. This PCR relied on a set of 60 Vbeta primers and 13 Jbeta primers. TCRdb's copy holds only in-frame clones and misses some; the assay was immunoSEQ multiplex PCR. The data hold over 100,000 clones, with less than 80% observed a single time. The sample taken for sequencing was PBMCs. These receptors were obtained from a woman in her fifties or sixties in good health and CMV-seropositive.

This rearrangement joins TRBV5-4 to TRBJ2-7; D is perhaps TRBD1 (5 bases). The CDR3 contains 15 residues. V was cut by 0 bases and J by 0 bases, with 10 bases left in between. The germline V gene has CDR1 SGHNT and CDR2 YYREEE (reference sequence). This chain's CDR3 is CASSLGTSPSYEQYF. In DNA, the CDR3 is TGTGCCAGCAGCTTGGGGACATCACCCTCCTACGAGCAGTACTTC.

This clone was seen only a few times. The gene calls are TRBV7-3 and TRBJ2-7; TRBD2 aligns across 7 bases. Per the germline V gene, CDR1 is SGHTA and CDR2 is FQGTGA. V shed 5 bases, J shed 5 bases, and the junction held 6 bases outside the gene matches. The CDR3 loop spans 13 amino acids. CDR3 sequence reads: CASSLRLADEQYF. In DNA, the CDR3 is TGTGCCAGCAGCCTCCGACTAGCCGACGAGCAGTACTTC.

This clone was recorded a few times. The chain joins TRBV7-2 to TRBJ2-1; D is perhaps TRBD2 (5 bases). CDR3 size: 14 residues. CDR1 and CDR2 from the germline V gene are SGHTA and FQGNSA. The V end lost 1 base, the J end lost 9 bases, and 13 bases lay between the germline ends. The CDR3: CASSLVAGGGEQFF. The CDR3 DNA reads TGTGCCAGCAGCTTAGTTGCGGGCGGAGGTGAGCAGTTCTTC.

This chain uses TRBV6-5 with TRBJ2-7; D is uncertain. Germline V gene sequence: CDR1 MNHEY, CDR2 SVGAGI. Trimming pared 6 bases from V and 7 bases from J, leaving 10 bases between. The CDR3 totals 11 residues. DNA for the CDR3: TGTGCCAGCAGATCTACGGAGGAGCAGTACTTC. Translating it yields CASRSTEEQYF.

This clone was found once. J is TRBJ2-1 and V is TRBV7-2, with 7 nucleotides matching TRBD2. Trimming cost V 5 bases and J 7 bases; bases outside gene matches: 8. The germline V gene encodes CDR1 SGHTA and CDR2 FQGNSA. This CDR3 has 14 amino acids. The CDR3 nucleotides read TGTGCCAGCAGCCCCGCGGGTAGCGGGAATGAGCAGTTCTTC. Translated, it gives CASSPAGSGNEQFF. The full variable domain, its missing parts supplied by reference TRBV7-2 and TRBJ2-1, is GAGVSQSPSNKVTEKGKDVELRCDPISGHTALYWYRQSLGQGLEFLIYFQGNSAPDKSGLPSDRFSAERTGGSVSTLTIQRTQQEDSAVYLCASSPAGSGNEQFFGPGTRLTVL.

The V and J genes are TRBV7-2 and TRBJ2-5; 8 bases match TRBD2. CDR1 is SGHTA, CDR2 FQGNSA, per germline. The CDR3 is 13 amino acids. The V segment lost 6 bases and the J segment 3 bases; nucleotides outside the gene matches: 3. This CDR3 reads CASRGLGKETQYF. The CDR3 region has the DNA TGTGCCAGCAGGGGACTAGGGAAAGAGACCCAGTACTTC.